This TCR beta chain was captured by sequencing in a study of identical twins. Study outcomes and limitations: Cross-sectional statistics, not tracking of the same donors, supported the conclusions.

Template switching added a universal primer site; cDNA carried unique molecular identifiers. TCRdb passed the 5' RACE reads through MiXCR, listing each CDR3 protein once. The sample has about 220,000 distinct CDR3 sequences, 7.5% seen once; the top ten hold less than 2%. Comments on this clonotype: Antigen unknown.

With V trimmed by 5 bases and J by 6 bases, 11 bases remained unmatched. Per germline, CDR1 SGHTA and CDR2 FQGNSA. This CDR3 has 15 amino acids. The same sample was also studied in work on yellow fever vaccine responses in identical twins.

The genes are TRBV7-2 and TRBJ1-2; 8 bases agree with TRBD1. Sequencing was carried out using memory (CD45RO+) T cells sorted from blood. This sequence originates from a woman aged 18-29 years in good health. This CDR3 is CASSKPWTGSNGYTF. The CDR3 nucleotides read TGTGCCAGCAGCAAGCCTTGGACAGGGTCGAATGGCTACACCTTC.